The clone carrying this TCR beta chain appeared a few times. Its target is unknown. Sequencing used immunoSEQ version 4 in survey mode. Profiled with immunoSEQ multiplex PCR; TCRdb holds only in-frame clones, not every one. The table has 50,000 or so clones, about 80% seen once. Germline V lookup: CDR1 SNHLY, CDR2 FYNNEI. The CDR3 consists of 15 residues. V lost 6 bases to trimming and J lost 7 bases; unmatched junction nucleotides: 7. Lysates of CMV-infected fibroblasts at 10 ug/mL stimulated these cells. Sorted nonresponding memory CD4+ T cells were CD40L-negative, CD69-negative, CD45RO-high. These data belong to a study of persistence of HIV-infected CD4 T cells. Study-level background: Donors were ART-treated; their CMV- and Gag-responding CD4+ T cells were isolated.

The sample consisted of CD4+ T cells sorted from PBMCs after approximately 19-hour stimulation, taken from a patient who received antiretroviral therapy. This TCR derives from an adult man with HIV who was CMV-seropositive. The chain has TRBV2 and TRBJ1-6; the match to TRBD1 covers 9 bases. This chain's CDR3 is CASRDGQGQNSPLHF. The CDR3 coding sequence is TGTGCCAGCAGAGATGGACAGGGGCAAAATTCACCCCTCCACTTT. Complete variable domain (other parts from reference TRBV2 and TRBJ1-6): EPEVTQTPSHQVTQMGQEVILRCVPISNHLYFYWYRQILGQKVEFLVSFYNNEISEKSEIFDDQFSVERPDGSNFTLKIRSTKLEDSAMYFCASRDGQGQNSPLHFGNGTRLTVT.